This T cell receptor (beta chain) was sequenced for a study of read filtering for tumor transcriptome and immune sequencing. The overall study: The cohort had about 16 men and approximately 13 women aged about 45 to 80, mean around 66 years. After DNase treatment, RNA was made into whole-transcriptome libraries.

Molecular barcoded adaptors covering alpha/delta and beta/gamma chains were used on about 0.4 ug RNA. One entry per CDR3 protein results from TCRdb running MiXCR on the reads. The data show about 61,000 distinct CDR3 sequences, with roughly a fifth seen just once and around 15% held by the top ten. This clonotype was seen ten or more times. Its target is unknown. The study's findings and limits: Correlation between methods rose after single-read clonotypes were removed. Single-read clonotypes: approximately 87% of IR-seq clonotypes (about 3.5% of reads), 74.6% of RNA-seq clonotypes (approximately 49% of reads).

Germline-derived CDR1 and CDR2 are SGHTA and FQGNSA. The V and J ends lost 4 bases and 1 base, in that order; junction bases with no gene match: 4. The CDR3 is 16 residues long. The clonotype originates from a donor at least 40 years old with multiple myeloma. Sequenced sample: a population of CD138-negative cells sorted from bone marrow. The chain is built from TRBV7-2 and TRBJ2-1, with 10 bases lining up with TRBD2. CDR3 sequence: CASSWKTSGSYNEQFF. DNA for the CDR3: TGTGCCAGCAGCTGGAAGACTAGCGGGTCCTACAATGAGCAGTTCTTC.